These T cell receptor beta chains were read from a single sample in a study of cytomegalovirus exposure and HLA in healthy donors. The data were produced by immunoSEQ multiplex PCR, yet TCRdb's version contains in-frame clones alone and is incomplete. The sample holds 150,000 or so clones, about 68% seen once. Sequencing was carried out using PBMCs. The source of these receptors is a man under 40 in good health and CMV-seronegative. CDR3s include the opening cysteine and the closing phenylalanine or tryptophan. The D gene is left open where the match is weak. The size entry is marked missing in some rows and otherwise reads once, few, many or a size class.

j_call clone_size d_call v_call cdr3_nt cdr3_aa
TRBJ2-2 . TRBD2 TRBV27 TGTGCCAGCAGACCCTACACCGGGACTAGCGGGGGACCCTACACCGGGGAGCTGTTTTTT CASRPYTGTSGGPYTGELFF
TRBJ2-7 . . TRBV5-4 TGTGCCAGCAGCACCAGCACAGGGTTTCCCTACGAGCAGTACTTC CASSTSTGFPYEQYF
TRBJ2-2 . . TRBV27 TGTGCCAGCAGCCTTCTTCCCGGGGAGCTGTTTTTT CASSLLPGELFF
TRBJ1-2 . TRBD1 TRBV28 TGTGCCAGCAGTTTGACGACAGGGGGCGTGGGCTACACCTTC CASSLTTGGVGYTF
TRBJ2-1 few TRBD1 TRBV4-3 TGCGCCAGCAGCCTTCAGGGGGCAAATGAGCAGTTCTTC CASSLQGANEQFF
TRBJ1-4 once TRBD1 TRBV6-1 TGTGCCAGCAGTGAAGGGACAGGGGGCAACAAACTGTTTTTT CASSEGTGGNKLFF
TRBJ2-7 once . TRBV6-6 TGTGCCAGCAGTTACGGCAGTTGGTCCTACGAGCAGTACTTC CASSYGSWSYEQYF
TRBJ2-2 . . TRBV27 TGTGCCAGCAGTCAATCCCTTAGGAACACCGGGGAGCTGTTTTTT CASSQSLRNTGELFF
TRBJ1-2 . TRBD1 TRBV5-4 TGTGCCAGCAGCTCGCGAAGGACAGGCCTCAACTATGGCTACACCTTC CASSSRRTGLNYGYTF
TRBJ2-4 . TRBD2 TRBV2 TGTGCCAGCAAGGGACTATCTACCATTCAGTACTTC CASKGLSTIQYF
TRBJ2-2 once TRBD1 TRBV7-2 TGTGCCAGCAGCTTGCTTGGGACAGGAACGGGTAGGACCGGGGAGCTGTTTTTT CASSLLGTGTGRTGELFF
TRBJ2-3 . . TRBV6-5 TGTGCCAGCAGTTACTCAGGGCAGGGGAGCACAGATACGCAGTATTTT CASSYSGQGSTDTQYF
TRBJ2-7 . TRBD2 TRBV4-3 TGCGCCAGCAGCCAAGATAGGGAAACTAGCGGCTACGAGCAGTACTTC CASSQDRETSGYEQYF
TRBJ1-3 . . TRBV7-2 TGTGCCAGCAGCTTAGAATACAGGAGCTCTGGAAACACCATATATTTT CASSLEYRSSGNTIYF
TRBJ2-3 . . TRBV10-2 TGCGCCAGCAGTGCAGTGACTAGCACAGATACGCAGTATTTT CASSAVTSTDTQYF
TRBJ2-3 . . TRBV2 TGTGCCAGCAGTGACAGGGTGGGCACAGATACGCAGTATTTT CASSDRVGTDTQYF
TRBJ2-1 . . TRBV27 TGTGCCAGCAGTTTATCGGGGGGCAATGAGCAGTTCTTC CASSLSGGNEQFF
TRBJ2-1 . . TRBV7-3 TGTGCCAGCAGCTTATTAACAGGGCAGGGCAATGAGCAGTTCTTC CASSLLTGQGNEQFF
TRBJ1-1 . . TRBV6-1 TGTGCCAGTCCCCGCGGGAGCGGTGGATACTCTGAAGCTTTCTTT CASPRGSGGYSEAFF
TRBJ1-5 . . TRBV2 TGTGCCAGCAGTGAAGGCGGTACGCCCCAGCATTTT CASSEGGTPQHF
TRBJ2-3 . TRBD2 TRBV28 TGTGCCAGCAGTGGACTAGCGGGGGACACAGATACGCAGTATTTT CASSGLAGDTDTQYF
TRBJ2-7 . TRBD1 TRBV15 TGTGCCACCAGCTCCGGGACAGGGAGCTACGAGCAGTACTTC CATSSGTGSYEQYF
TRBJ1-4 . TRBD1 TRBV6-1 TGTGCCAGCAGTGAAGCGGACAGGAGGGTTGAAAAACTGTTTTTT CASSEADRRVEKLFF
TRBJ2-2 . TRBD2 TRBV7-9 TGTGCCAGCAGCTTATATGGGACTAGAGGGACCGGGGAGCTGTTTTTT CASSLYGTRGTGELFF
TRBJ2-7 . . TRBV19 TGTGCCAGTAGTCCTTCGGACAGTCGCTCCTACGAGCAGTACTTC CASSPSDSRSYEQYF
TRBJ2-7 . . TRBV7-2 TGTGCCAGCAGCTTTGGGGGGACGTCCTACGAGCAGTACTTC CASSFGGTSYEQYF
TRBJ1-5 . . TRBV7-9 TGTGCCAGCAGCAACTCGGCGGGGGATCAGCCCCAGCATTTT CASSNSAGDQPQHF
TRBJ1-2 . TRBD1 TRBV4-2 TGTGCCAGCAGCCCCCAGGGGGACAGAGCTAACTATGGCTACACCTTC CASSPQGDRANYGYTF
TRBJ2-3 . . TRBV7-6 TGTGCCAGCAGCTTACTTACTGGCCGAACGGGGACAGATACGCAGTATTTT CASSLLTGRTGTDTQYF
TRBJ2-1 . TRBD2 TRBV5-1 TGCGCCAGCAGCAGTCTAGCGGACTCCTACAATGAGCAGTTCTTC CASSSLADSYNEQFF
TRBJ2-7 . TRBD1 TRBV4-2 TGTGCCAGCAGCCTGACAGGGGAGAGCTACGAGCAGTACTTC CASSLTGESYEQYF
TRBJ2-3 few TRBD2 TRBV5-1 TGCGCCAGCAGCTCCTTGACTAGCCCAGATACGCAGTATTTT CASSSLTSPDTQYF
TRBJ1-5 . . TRBV28 TGTGCCAGCAGTTTGGTTGAAGGCGGGCAGCCCCAGCATTTT CASSLVEGGQPQHF
TRBJ1-2 few . TRBV29-1 TGCAGCGTTGGTCGGGACACCGAGGCCTATGGCTACACCTTC CSVGRDTEAYGYTF
TRBJ2-3 . . TRBV18 TGTGCCAGCTCACCACCCGAGATCACAGATACGCAGTATTTT CASSPPEITDTQYF
TRBJ1-2 . TRBD1 TRBV9 TGTGCCAGCAGCGTAGCTACGAGACAGGGGGGTGGCTACACCTTC CASSVATRQGGGYTF
TRBJ2-1 . . TRBV28 TGTGCCAGCAGTTTAGGTGGGAGCCCGATTTATGAGCAGTTCTTC CASSLGGSPIYEQFF
TRBJ2-7 once . TRBV5-6 TGTGCCAGCAGCTTGGGGTGGGCGGGCTCCTACGAGCAGTACTTC CASSLGWAGSYEQYF
TRBJ2-1 . TRBD2 TRBV2 TGTGCCAGCAAGCGGGGGATATCCTACAATGAGCAGTTCTTC CASKRGISYNEQFF
TRBJ1-1 few . TRBV18 TGTGCCAGCTCGCTATACAGGGAAGGGACTGAAGCTTTCTTT CASSLYREGTEAFF
TRBJ2-5 . . TRBV7-8 TGTGCCAGCAGCTTACTTGAGAAAACTCAAGAGACCCAGTACTTC CASSLLEKTQETQYF
TRBJ1-4 . . TRBV28 TGTGCCAGCAGGCTCCAGGGGATTTTGGAAAAACTGTTTTTT CASRLQGILEKLFF